Below, one T cell receptor beta chain is given with its context. Antigen specificity is unknown. This entry comes from a study of OX40 agonist ivuxolimab in advanced cancers. General study findings and limits: Mean expanded clone counts were higher in CD8+ than CD4+ T cells. Clonal expansion by week 6 occurred in CD4+ and CD8+ blood T cells (at 0.1 to 3.0 mg/kg).

Assay used: immunoSEQ multiplex PCR; TCRdb lists only in-frame clones, some missing. The data show about 55,000 clones, with more than 70% seen just once and 4.6% held by the top ten. Germline loops: CDR1 SGHRS, CDR2 YFSETQ. V gave up 3 bases and J gave up 4 bases; unmatched junction bases: 7. The CDR3 runs 16 residues. The chain combines TRBV5-1 with TRBJ1-4; 9 bases fit TRBD1. Specimen: CD4+ or CD8+ T cells sorted from blood, collected in a trial of the OX40 agonist ivuxolimab. The receptor was isolated from an adult with an advanced solid tumor such as melanoma, head and neck, liver or kidney cancer. CDR3 amino acids: CASSSTGGSVNEKLFF. As DNA, the CDR3 is TGCGCCAGCAGCTCTACAGGGGGCAGCGTTAATGAAAAACTGTTTTTT.